This T cell receptor beta chain came from a study of T cells in localized non-small cell lung cancer. Study findings and constraints: There were a median roughly 61 of the top 100 tumor clones appearing in adjacent lung. It was uninvolved adjacent lung that showed the highest T cell clonality, exceeding tumor. There was an association of higher blood T cell density with longer overall survival. The study sequenced only one region of the tumor. As a result, intratumor heterogeneity could not be excluded and remains possible.

Assay used: immunoSEQ multiplex PCR; TCRdb lists only in-frame clones, some missing. Of roughly 23,000 clones listed, 70% to 90% are singletons. CDR3 size: 20 residues. CDR1 MGHRA and CDR2 YSYEKL come from the germline V gene. The V gene end was trimmed by 3 bases and the J gene end by 3 bases; junction bases not matched to a gene: 15. Note on this clone: The antigen is not known.

The sequences come from peripheral blood, collected before any cancer treatment. The sequence was collected from a male donor at least 60 years old with stage I squamous cell lung carcinoma. The rearrangement joins TRBV4-1 to TRBJ1-5, with 12 nucleotides matching TRBD1. The CDR3 loop reads CASSQLQPGQGAGHNQPQHF. Written as DNA, the CDR3 is TGCGCCAGCAGCCAGCTGCAACCGGGACAGGGGGCAGGCCACAATCAGCCCCAGCATTTT.